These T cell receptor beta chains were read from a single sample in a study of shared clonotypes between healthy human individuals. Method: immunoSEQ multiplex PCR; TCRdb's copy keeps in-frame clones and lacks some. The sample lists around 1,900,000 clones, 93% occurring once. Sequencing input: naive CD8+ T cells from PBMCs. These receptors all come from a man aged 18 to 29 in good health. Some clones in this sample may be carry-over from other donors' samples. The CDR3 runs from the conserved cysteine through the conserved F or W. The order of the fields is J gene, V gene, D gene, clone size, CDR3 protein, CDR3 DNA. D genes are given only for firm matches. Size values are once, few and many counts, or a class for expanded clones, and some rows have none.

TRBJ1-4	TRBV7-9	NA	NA	CASSNTLANEKLFF	TGTGCCAGCAGCAATACTTTAGCTAATGAAAAACTGTTTTTT
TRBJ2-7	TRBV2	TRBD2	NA	CASSAEWGEGLYEQYF	TGTGCCAGCAGTGCGGAATGGGGGGAGGGCCTCTACGAGCAGTACTTC
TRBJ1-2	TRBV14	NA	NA	CASSDGLSNYGYTF	TGTGCCAGCAGCGATGGTCTCTCTAACTATGGCTACACCTTC
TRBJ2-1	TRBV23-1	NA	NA	CASRQRQLTYNEQFF	TGCGCCAGCAGACAAAGACAGCTAACCTACAATGAGCAGTTCTTC
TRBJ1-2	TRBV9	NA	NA	CASSPYGTAGYTF	TGTGCCAGCAGCCCATACGGGACGGCTGGCTACACCTTC
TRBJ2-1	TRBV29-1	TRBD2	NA	CSVEGLADGSGEQFF	TGCAGCGTTGAAGGACTAGCGGATGGGTCTGGTGAGCAGTTCTTC
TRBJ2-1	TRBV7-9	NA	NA	CASSLGGAGKPGNEQFF	TGTGCCAGCAGCTTAGGCGGGGCGGGGAAACCAGGGAATGAGCAGTTCTTC
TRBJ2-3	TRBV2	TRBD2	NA	CASSEHHGGADTQYF	TGTGCCAGCAGTGAACACCACGGGGGGGCAGATACGCAGTATTTT
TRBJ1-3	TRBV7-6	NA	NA	CASSTRDQPSGNTIYF	TGTGCCAGCAGCACAAGGGACCAGCCCTCTGGAAACACCATATATTTT
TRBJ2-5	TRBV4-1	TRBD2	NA	CASSHGTSGSSRETQYF	TGCGCCAGCAGCCATGGGACTAGCGGGAGCTCGAGGGAGACCCAGTACTTC
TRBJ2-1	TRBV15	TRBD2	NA	CATSRAYRSGSAYEQFF	TGTGCCACCAGCAGAGCTTACAGAAGCGGGAGCGCGTATGAGCAGTTCTTC
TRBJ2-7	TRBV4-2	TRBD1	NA	CASSLPPLGQAGEQYF	TGTGCCAGCAGCCTCCCGCCCCTAGGACAGGCAGGCGAGCAGTACTTC
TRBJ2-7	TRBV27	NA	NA	CASSSQGNSLYEQYF	TGTGCCAGCAGTTCCCAGGGTAATTCCCTCTACGAGCAGTACTTC
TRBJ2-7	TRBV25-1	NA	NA	CASSEYGRTYEQYF	TGTGCCAGCAGTGAATATGGAAGAACCTACGAGCAGTACTTC
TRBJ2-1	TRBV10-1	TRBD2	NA	CASGTSGRSNEQFF	TGCGCCAGCGGTACTAGCGGGAGAAGTAATGAGCAGTTCTTC
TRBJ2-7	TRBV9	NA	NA	CASSVNRDTPTSYEQYF	TGTGCCAGCAGCGTCAACCGGGACACCCCAACCTCCTACGAGCAGTACTTC
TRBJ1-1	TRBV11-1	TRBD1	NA	CASSLGTGTEAFF	TGTGCCAGCAGCTTAGGGACAGGGACTGAAGCTTTCTTT
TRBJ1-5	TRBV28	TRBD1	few	CATTLPGQGRQPQHF	TGTGCCACTACCCTCCCGGGACAGGGAAGGCAGCCCCAGCATTTT
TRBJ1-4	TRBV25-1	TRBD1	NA	CASSEWGQGVEKLFF	TGTGCCAGCAGTGAATGGGGACAGGGGGTTGAAAAACTGTTTTTT
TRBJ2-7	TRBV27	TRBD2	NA	CASSGPSAGVPYEQYF	TGTGCCAGCAGTGGCCCTTCAGCGGGAGTGCCCTACGAGCAGTACTTC
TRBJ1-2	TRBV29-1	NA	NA	CSVEMYTSNYGYTF	TGCAGCGTTGAGATGTACACCTCTAACTATGGCTACACCTTC
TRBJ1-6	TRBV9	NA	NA	CASSVGDSPLHF	TGTGCCAGCAGCGTTGGAGATTCACCCCTCCACTTT
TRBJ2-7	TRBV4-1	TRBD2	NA	CASSQDRLAGVLYEQYF	TGCGCCAGCAGCCAAGATCGGCTAGCGGGAGTTTTATACGAGCAGTACTTC
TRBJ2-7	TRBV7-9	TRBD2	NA	CASSWTGGEQYF	TGTGCCAGCAGCTGGACCGGGGGGGAGCAGTACTTC
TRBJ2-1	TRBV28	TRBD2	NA	CASSFSGTSVNNEQFF	TGTGCCAGCAGTTTTTCCGGGACTAGCGTAAACAATGAGCAGTTCTTC
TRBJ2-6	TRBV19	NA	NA	CASSTIDGPGLSGANVLTF	TGTGCCAGTAGTACGATTGACGGGCCCGGGTTGAGTGGGGCCAACGTCCTGACTTTC
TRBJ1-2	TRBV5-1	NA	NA	CASSLEGPSGYGYTF	TGCGCCAGCAGCTTGGAGGGCCCCTCGGGCTATGGCTACACCTTC
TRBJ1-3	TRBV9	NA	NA	CASSVDGTSSGNTIYF	TGTGCCAGCAGCGTAGACGGGACAAGCTCTGGAAACACCATATATTTT
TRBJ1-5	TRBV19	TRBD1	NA	CASSMGQGHQPQHF	TGTGCCAGTAGTATGGGACAGGGGCATCAGCCCCAGCATTTT
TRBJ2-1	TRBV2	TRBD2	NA	CASSEIGSGSGTFNEQFF	TGTGCCAGCAGTGAGATCGGGTCGGGTAGCGGGACGTTCAATGAGCAGTTCTTC
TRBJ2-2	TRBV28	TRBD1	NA	CASSPRDRGHTGELFF	TGTGCCAGCAGCCCCCGAGACAGGGGGCACACCGGGGAGCTGTTTTTT